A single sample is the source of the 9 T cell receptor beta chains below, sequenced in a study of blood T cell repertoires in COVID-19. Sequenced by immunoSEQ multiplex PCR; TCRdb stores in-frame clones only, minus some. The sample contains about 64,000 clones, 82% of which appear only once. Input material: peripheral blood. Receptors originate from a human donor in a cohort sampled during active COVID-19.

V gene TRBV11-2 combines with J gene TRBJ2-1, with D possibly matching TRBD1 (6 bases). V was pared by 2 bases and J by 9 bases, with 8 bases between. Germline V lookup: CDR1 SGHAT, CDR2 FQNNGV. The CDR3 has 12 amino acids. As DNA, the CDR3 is TGTGCCAGCAGCTTATCAGGGGTTGAGCAGTTCTTC. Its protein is CASSLSGVEQFF.

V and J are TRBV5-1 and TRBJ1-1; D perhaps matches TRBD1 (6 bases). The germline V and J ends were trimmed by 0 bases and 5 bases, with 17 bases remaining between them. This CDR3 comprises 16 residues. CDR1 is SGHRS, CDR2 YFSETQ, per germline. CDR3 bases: TGCGCCAGCAGCTTGGGTACAGGGTTGTCAGGTACTGAAGCTTTCTTT. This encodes CASSLGTGLSGTEAFF.

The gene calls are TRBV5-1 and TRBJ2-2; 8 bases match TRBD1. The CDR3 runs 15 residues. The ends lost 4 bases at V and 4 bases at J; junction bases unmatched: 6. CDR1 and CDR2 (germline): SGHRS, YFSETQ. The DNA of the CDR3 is TGCGCCAGCAGCCCCAAGACAGGGGTCACCGGGGAGCTGTTTTTT. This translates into CASSPKTGVTGELFF.

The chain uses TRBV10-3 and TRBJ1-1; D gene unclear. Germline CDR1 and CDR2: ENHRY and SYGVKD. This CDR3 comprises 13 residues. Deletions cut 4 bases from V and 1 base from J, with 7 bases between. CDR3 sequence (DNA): TGTGCCATCAGTGCGACTACGAACACTGAAGCTTTCTTT. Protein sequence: CAISATTNTEAFF.

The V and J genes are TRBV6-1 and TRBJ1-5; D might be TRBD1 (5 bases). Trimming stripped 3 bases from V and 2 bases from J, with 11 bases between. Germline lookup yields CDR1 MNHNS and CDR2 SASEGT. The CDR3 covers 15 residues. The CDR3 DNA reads TGTGCCAGCAGTGACAGGGCTCGTGGCAATCAGCCCCAGCATTTT. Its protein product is CASSDRARGNQPQHF.

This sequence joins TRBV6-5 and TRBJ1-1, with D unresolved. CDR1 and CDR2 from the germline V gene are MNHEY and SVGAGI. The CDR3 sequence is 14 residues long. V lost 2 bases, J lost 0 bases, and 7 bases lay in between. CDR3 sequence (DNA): TGTGCCAGCAGTTACCGGGGATTGAACACTGAAGCTTTCTTT. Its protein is CASSYRGLNTEAFF.

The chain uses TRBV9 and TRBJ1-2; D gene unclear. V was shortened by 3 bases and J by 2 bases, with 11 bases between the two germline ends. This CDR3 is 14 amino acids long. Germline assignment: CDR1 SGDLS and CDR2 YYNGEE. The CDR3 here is CASSAAGRNYGYTF. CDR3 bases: TGTGCCAGCAGCGCCGCCGGGAGGAACTATGGCTACACCTTC.

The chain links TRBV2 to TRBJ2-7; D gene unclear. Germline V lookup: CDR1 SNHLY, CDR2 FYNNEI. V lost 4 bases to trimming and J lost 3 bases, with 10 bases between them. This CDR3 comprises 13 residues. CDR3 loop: CASSGELRYEQYF. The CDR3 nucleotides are TGTGCCAGCAGTGGAGAACTCCGCTACGAGCAGTACTTC.

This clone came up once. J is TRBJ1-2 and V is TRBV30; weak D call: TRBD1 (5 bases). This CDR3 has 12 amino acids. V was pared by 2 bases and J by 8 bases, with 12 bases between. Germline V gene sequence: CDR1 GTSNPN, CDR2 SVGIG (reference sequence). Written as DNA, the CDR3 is TGTGCCTGGAGTCAGGGTCTGGCGGGCTACACCTTC. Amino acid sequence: CAWSQGLAGYTF.